The 29 T cell receptor beta chains in this list originate from one sample, sequenced in a study of shared clonotypes between healthy human individuals. Assay: immunoSEQ multiplex PCR; the TCRdb copy retains only in-frame clones and omits some. The sample gives more than 450,000 clones, about four fifths of which show up once; 10% to 15% is in the top ten. Material for sequencing was PBMCs. The source is a woman aged 40 to 50 in good health. Some clones in this sample may be carry-over from other donors' samples.

V and J are TRBV5-6 and TRBJ2-7, with a tentative D call TRBD2 (6 bases). Per germline, CDR1 SGHDT and CDR2 YYEEEE. The CDR3 is made up of 12 amino acids. Trimming took 4 bases from V and 7 from J, leaving 12 bases between them. In DNA form, the CDR3 reads TGTGCCAGCAGCGGGGGACTGCAGGAGCAGTACTTC. Encoded protein: CASSGGLQEQYF.

V gene TRBV5-1 combines with J gene TRBJ2-7; 10 positions match TRBD2. The germline V gene has CDR1 SGHRS and CDR2 YFSETQ. Trimming removed 4 bases from V and 2 bases from J; junction bases left unmatched: 12. CDR3 length: 17 amino acids. The CDR3 DNA follows: TGCGCCAGCAGCCCCAAGACTAGCGGGTCCCCGCCCTACGAGCAGTACTTC. It yields the protein CASSPKTSGSPPYEQYF.

This chain connects TRBV7-9 to TRBJ2-3; TRBD2 matches 7 bases. V shed 5 bases, J shed 11 bases, and the junction held 7 bases outside the gene matches. The germline CDR1 and CDR2 sequences are SEHNR and FQNEAQ (reference sequence). The CDR3 sequence is 12 residues long. CDR3 coding DNA: TGTGCCAGCAGCGGGGGACTACGCAAGCAGTATTTT. This encodes CASSGGLRKQYF.

The chain combines TRBV19 with TRBJ2-3; the D gene is possibly TRBD1 (5 bases). Germline V gene lookup returns CDR1 LNHDA and CDR2 SQIVND (reference sequence). Trimming stripped 5 bases from V and 2 bases from J, with 8 bases between. The CDR3 covers 13 residues. Here the CDR3 reads CASSSDTTDTQYF. The CDR3 DNA sequence: TGTGCCAGTAGTTCGGACACCACAGATACGCAGTATTTT. Using reference TRBV19 and TRBJ2-3 for the parts outside the CDR3, the full variable domain is DGGITQSPKYLFRKEGQNVTLSCEQNLNHDAMYWYRQDPGQGLRLIYYSQIVNDFQKGDIAEGYSVSREKKESFPLTVTSAQKNPTAFYLCASSSDTTDTQYFGPGTRLTVL.

This chain joins TRBV5-1 and TRBJ1-4; 10 bases line up with TRBD1. Germline V gene lookup returns CDR1 SGHRS and CDR2 YFSETQ. With V trimmed by 4 bases and J by 8 bases, 11 bases remained unmatched. The CDR3 has 16 residues. The DNA for the CDR3 is TGCGCCAGCAGCCCCCAGACAGGGGGCGCGAGGGAAAAACTGTTTTTT. Encoded protein: CASSPQTGGAREKLFF. Full variable domain (missing parts from reference TRBV5-1 and TRBJ1-4): KAGVTQTPRYLIKTRGQQVTLSCSPISGHRSVSWYQQTPGQGLQFLFEYFSETQRNKGNFPGRFSGRQFSNSRSEMNVSTLELGDSALYLCASSPQTGGAREKLFFGSGTQLSVL.

The chain uses TRBV7-9 and TRBJ1-4; TRBD1 matches at 8 bases. CDR3 length: 14 amino acids. CDR1 SEHNR and CDR2 FQNEAQ come from the germline V gene (reference sequence). Unmatched junction bases numbered 4, after V lost 5 bases and J lost 5 bases. The CDR3 region is CASSQGQDNEKLFF. The CDR3 coding sequence is TGTGCCAGCAGCCAGGGACAGGACAATGAAAAACTGTTTTTT.

The chain recombines TRBV6-1 with TRBJ2-7, with D perhaps matching TRBD1 (6 bases). Per germline, CDR1 MNHNS and CDR2 SASEGT. CDR3 length: 15 residues. Trimming shortened V by 1 base and J by 0 bases, and 10 bases separated the two germline ends. Here the CDR3 DNA reads TGTGCCAGCAGTGAAGGGACAGCGAGCTCCTACGAGCAGTACTTC. Translation: CASSEGTASSYEQYF.

V and J are TRBV6-5 and TRBJ2-2, with D maybe TRBD2 (7 bases). This CDR3 is 15 amino acids long. CDR1 MNHEY and CDR2 SVGAGI come from the germline V gene. Deletions cut 4 bases from V and 4 bases from J, with 13 bases between. The CDR3 here is CASSFGGRVTGELFF. As DNA, the CDR3 is TGTGCCAGCAGTTTCGGGGGGCGCGTCACCGGGGAGCTGTTTTTT.

A word on this clone: At one end the junction does not follow the germline gene, possibly because of a read error. The V call is TRBV4-2, the J call TRBJ2-5; unclear D gene. The CDR3 has 11 residues. Germline CDR1 is LGHNA and CDR2 is YNFKEQ. CDR3 in amino acids: CASRQEETQYF. The CDR3, as DNA: TGTGCCAGCAGACAAGAAGAGACCCAGTACTTC.

The rearrangement uses TRBV5-1 and TRBJ2-6; D is undetermined. The germline gives CDR1 SGHRS, CDR2 YFSETQ. This CDR3 contains 17 residues. Trimming shortened V by 0 bases and J by 0 bases, and 10 bases separated the two germline ends. CDR3 amino acids: CASSLAVPGSGANVLTF. The DNA of the CDR3 is TGCGCCAGCAGCTTGGCCGTTCCAGGCTCTGGGGCCAACGTCCTGACTTTC.

CDR3 DNA: TGTGCCAGCAGCCAACTCAGGCCCAACGAGCAGTACTTC. Its protein is CASSQLRPNEQYF. The chain combines TRBV14 with TRBJ2-7, with D unresolved. The CDR3 consists of 13 residues. The V and J ends lost 2 bases and 5 bases respectively, with 10 bases between them. Germline V CDR1 and CDR2: SGHDN, FVKESK.

The chain has TRBV5-5 and TRBJ2-5; D possibly uses TRBD1 or TRBD2 (6 bases each). V was shortened by 4 bases and J by 5 bases, with 15 bases between the two germline ends. There are 14 residues in the CDR3. Germline values: CDR1 SGHKS, CDR2 YYEKEE (reference sequence). CDR3 sequence: CASSSSGAEETQYF. The CDR3 DNA sequence: TGTGCCAGCAGCAGCTCGGGGGCCGAGGAGACCCAGTACTTC.

This clone was counted once. The chain recombines TRBV30 with TRBJ2-5; D unclear. CDR1 is GTSNPN, CDR2 SVGIG, per germline (reference sequence). With 2 bases removed from V and 11 bases from J, the gap between germline ends came to 9 bases. This CDR3 comprises 10 residues. The CDR3 DNA follows: TGTGCCTGGAGTTCCAATGAGCAGTACTTC. This translates into CAWSSNEQYF.

The chain links TRBV2 to TRBJ2-1; weak D call: TRBD2 (5 bases). The ends were cut back, 5 bases at V and 0 bases at J, with 5 bases in the middle. From germline, CDR1 is SNHLY and CDR2 FYNNEI. This CDR3 region has 13 residues. As DNA, the CDR3 is TGTGCCAGCAGTAGCGGCTCCTACAATGAGCAGTTCTTC. Amino acid sequence: CASSSGSYNEQFF.

Notes on this clone: The same CDR3 also results from other DNA sequences found in this sample. This sequence joins TRBV6-6 and TRBJ2-7; D is uncertain. With 5 bases removed from V and 2 bases from J, the gap between germline ends came to 13 bases. The CDR3 extends over 14 amino acids. Germline V gene data show CDR1 as MNHNY and CDR2 as SVGAGI (reference sequence). As DNA, the CDR3 is TGTGCCAGCAGTCTCCGAGACGGGCCCTACGAGCAGTACTTC. This sequence encodes CASSLRDGPYEQYF.

This clone appeared once. The chain recombines TRBV6-1 with TRBJ2-1; D gene unclear. V was clipped by 3 bases and J by 8 bases, with 17 bases between them. The CDR3 runs to 15 residues. Germline assignment: CDR1 MNHNS and CDR2 SASEGT. This chain's CDR3 is CASSEGETQGYEQFF. The CDR3 DNA is TGTGCCAGCAGTGAGGGCGAAACCCAAGGGTATGAGCAGTTCTTC.

This chain links TRBV30 with TRBJ1-5; TRBD1 might be the D (6 bases). There are 15 residues in the CDR3. Trimming shortened V by 2 bases and J by 6 bases, and 17 bases separated the two germline ends. CDR1 GTSNPN and CDR2 SVGIG come from the germline V gene (reference sequence). The CDR3 protein is CAWSPRPRGVQPQHF. CDR3 DNA: TGTGCCTGGAGTCCACGGCCTAGGGGGGTTCAGCCCCAGCATTTT. The full variable domain, rest sourced from reference TRBV30 and TRBJ1-5, is SQTIHQWPATLVQPVGSPLSLECTVEGTSNPNLYWYRQAAGRGLQLLFYSVGIGQISSEVPQNLSASRPQDRQFILSSKKLLLSDSGFYLCAWSPRPRGVQPQHFGDGTRLSIL.

The genes are TRBV25-1 and TRBJ2-1, with 8 nucleotides matching TRBD1. Germline CDR1 MGHDK, CDR2 SYGVNS. CDR3 length equals 14 residues. The V and J ends lost 6 bases and 10 bases, in that order; junction bases with no gene match: 11. The DNA for the CDR3 is TGTGCCAGCAGGACGGACAGGGCCCCGGGCGAGCAGTTCTTC. This sequence encodes CASRTDRAPGEQFF. The full variable domain, in which reference TRBV25-1 and TRBJ2-1 provide the parts outside the CDR3, is EADIYQTPRYLVIGTGKKITLECSQTMGHDKMYWYQQDPGMELHLIHYSYGVNSTEKGDLSSESTVSRIRTEHFPLTLESARPSHTSQYLCASRTDRAPGEQFFGPGTRLTVL.

J is TRBJ1-4 and V is TRBV5-6; D is ambiguous. V shed 3 bases and J shed 8 bases, with 14 bases lying between them. From germline, CDR1 is SGHDT and CDR2 YYEEEE. CDR3 length: 14 residues. The CDR3 protein is CASSSRGRGEKLFF. The CDR3 nucleotides are TGTGCCAGCAGCTCGCGTGGGCGCGGAGAAAAACTGTTTTTT.

The count of this clone is one. J is TRBJ2-1 and V is TRBV19; either TRBD1 or TRBD2 may supply D (5 bases each). This CDR3 has 14 amino acids. Germline CDR1 is LNHDA and CDR2 is SQIVND (reference sequence). V dropped 3 bases and J dropped 7 bases, with 13 bases sitting between them. In DNA, the CDR3 is TGTGCCAGTAGTATCCACGGGACGGAGAATGAGCAGTTCTTC. Amino acid sequence: CASSIHGTENEQFF. The complete variable domain, with remaining parts taken from reference TRBV19 and TRBJ2-1, reads DGGITQSPKYLFRKEGQNVTLSCEQNLNHDAMYWYRQDPGQGLRLIYYSQIVNDFQKGDIAEGYSVSREKKESFPLTVTSAQKNPTAFYLCASSIHGTENEQFFGPGTRLTVL.

The rearrangement uses TRBV10-3 and TRBJ2-7; TRBD2 is a possible D gene (5 bases). CDR1 is ENHRY and CDR2 is SYGVKD in the germline V gene. V shed 3 bases and J shed 9 bases, with 21 bases lying between them. The CDR3 is 15 amino acids. In DNA form, the CDR3 reads TGTGCCATCAGTGACTATGGGAGCGGCATAGGAATGCAGTACTTC. Protein sequence: CAISDYGSGIGMQYF.

CDR3 amino acids: CASSLGGGSFEQFF. CDR3 in DNA: TGTGCCAGCAGCTTAGGTGGCGGGAGCTTTGAGCAGTTCTTC. This chain connects TRBV11-3 to TRBJ2-1; 7 bases match TRBD2. CDR3 length: 14 amino acids. V gave up 1 base and J gave up 9 bases; unmatched junction bases: 6. The germline CDR1 and CDR2 sequences are SGHNT and YENEEA.

This clone was detected only once. The chain joins TRBV30 to TRBJ2-1; 10 bases map to TRBD2. Germline CDR1 is GTSNPN and CDR2 is SVGIG (reference sequence). This CDR3 contains 15 residues. J lost 3 bases, V lost 5 bases, and 7 bases had no gene match. Written as DNA, the CDR3 is TGTGCCTGGGGCCTCGGGACTAGCGTCTACAATGAGCAGTTCTTC. Protein product: CAWGLGTSVYNEQFF.

The chain uses TRBV6-5 and TRBJ2-6; D is perhaps TRBD1 (5 bases). V dropped 6 bases and J dropped 2 bases, with 11 bases sitting between them. The germline V gene has CDR1 MNHEY and CDR2 SVGAGI. The CDR3 length is 15 residues. The chain's CDR3 is CASSPKGTGANVLTF. The CDR3 DNA is TGTGCCAGCAGCCCCAAGGGGACTGGGGCCAACGTCCTGACTTTC.

The chain combines TRBV2 with TRBJ2-2; a possible D gene is TRBD1 (6 bases). From germline, CDR1 is SNHLY and CDR2 FYNNEI. Trimming cost V 4 bases and J 6 bases, with 15 bases left between them. The CDR3 loop spans 15 amino acids. CDR3 bases: TGTGCCAGCAGTGGTTCCAGGGGATTAGCCGGGGAGCTGTTTTTT. Encoded protein: CASSGSRGLAGELFF.

This clone came up a few times. This chain uses TRBV19 with TRBJ1-5, with 8 bases fitting TRBD1. The CDR3 length is 15 residues. CDR1 LNHDA and CDR2 SQIVND come from the germline V gene (reference sequence). Germline trimming cut 3 bases from V and 6 bases from J; bases unmatched to any gene: 7. CDR3 sequence reads: CASSMSDRAFQPQHF. The CDR3 DNA sequence: TGTGCCAGTAGTATGTCGGACAGGGCATTTCAGCCCCAGCATTTT.

This clone was seen more than once but under ten times. The chain is built from TRBV19 and TRBJ1-5, with 8 nucleotides matching TRBD1. The CDR3 is made up of 14 amino acids. Trimming at V came to 5 bases and at J to 4 bases, leaving 4 bases not matched to a gene. Germline V CDR1 and CDR2: LNHDA, SQIVND (reference sequence). The DNA of the CDR3 is TGTGCCAGTAGTCCGGACAGGGATAATCAGCCCCAGCATTTT. This translates into CASSPDRDNQPQHF.

The gene calls are TRBV4-3 and TRBJ1-6; TRBD1 is a possible D gene (5 bases). The germline V gene encodes CDR1 LGHNA and CDR2 YSLEER. V shed 1 base and J shed 9 bases, with 13 bases lying between them. The CDR3 contains 15 residues. The CDR3 DNA follows: TGCGCCAGCAGCCAAGCCCGGACATCTTTTTCACCCCTCCACTTT. Amino acid sequence: CASSQARTSFSPLHF.

This sequence joins TRBV9 and TRBJ2-7; TRBD2 aligns across 7 bases. Germline V CDR1 and CDR2: SGDLS, YYNGEE. V shed 2 bases, J shed 1 base, and the junction held 3 bases outside the gene matches. The CDR3 covers 14 residues. DNA for the CDR3: TGTGCCAGCAGCGTGAGCGGGATTTCCTACGAGCAGTACTTC. This encodes CASSVSGISYEQYF.